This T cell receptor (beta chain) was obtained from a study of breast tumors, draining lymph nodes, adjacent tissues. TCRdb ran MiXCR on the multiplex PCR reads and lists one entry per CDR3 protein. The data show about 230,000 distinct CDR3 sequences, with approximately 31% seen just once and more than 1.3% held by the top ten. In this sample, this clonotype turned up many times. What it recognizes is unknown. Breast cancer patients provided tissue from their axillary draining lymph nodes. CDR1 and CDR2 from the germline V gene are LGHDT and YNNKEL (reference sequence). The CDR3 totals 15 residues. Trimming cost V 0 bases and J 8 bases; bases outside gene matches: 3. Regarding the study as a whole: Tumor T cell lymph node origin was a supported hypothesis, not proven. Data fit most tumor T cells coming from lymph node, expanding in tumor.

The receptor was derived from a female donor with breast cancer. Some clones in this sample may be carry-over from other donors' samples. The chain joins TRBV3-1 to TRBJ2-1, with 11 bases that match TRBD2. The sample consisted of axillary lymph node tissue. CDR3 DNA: TGTGCCAGCAGCCAAGACCTAGCGGGGGGCGATGAGCAGTTCTTC. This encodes CASSQDLAGGDEQFF.